The 5 T cell receptor beta chains below come from one sample, sequenced in a study of human T cells and chemical hapten exposure. As to time point: pre-sensitization, week 0. The sample's treatment: therapeutic diphenylcyclopropenone sensitization with weekly scalp DPC. A single record per CDR3 protein comes from TCRdb applying MiXCR to the RACE reads. The sample gives around 110,000 distinct CDR3 sequences, roughly 12% of which show up once; roughly 1.6% is in the top ten. The sample was whole blood, taken in connection with sensitization to the hapten diphenylcyclopropenone (DPC). These receptors all stem from a woman between 50 and 59 years old with alopecia areata. Some clones in this sample may be carry-over from other donors' samples.

This sequence joins TRBV11-2 and TRBJ2-1, with D tentatively TRBD1 or TRBD2 (5 bases each). This CDR3 region has 17 residues. Germline CDR1 is SGHAT and CDR2 is FQNNGV. V lost 0 bases and J 7 bases, leaving 19 bases between the germline ends. The CDR3 DNA reads as TGTGCCAGCAGCTTAGATCAGGGTATGAGGGCCTTAAATGAGCAGTTCTTC. Its protein product is CASSLDQGMRALNEQFF.

This chain uses TRBV7-6 with TRBJ2-2; 7 bases align to TRBD2. The CDR3 is 15 residues long. In germline, CDR1 is SGHVS, CDR2 FNYEAQ. V was pared by 2 bases and J by 5 bases, with 5 bases of the junction left unmatched. For the CDR3, the DNA is TGTGCCAGCAGCTTAAGCGGGGCGGGGACCGGGGAGCTGTTTTTT. It is translated as CASSLSGAGTGELFF.

The table lists this clonotype with a few counts. As DNA, the CDR3 is TGTGCCAGCAGTTTGATGGGACAGGGTCATCAGCCCCAGCATTTT. Residues: CASSLMGQGHQPQHF. The rearrangement joins TRBV27 to TRBJ1-5; TRBD1 matches at 9 bases. CDR3 length: 15 residues. With V trimmed by 3 bases and J by 5 bases, 5 bases remained unmatched. Per germline, CDR1 MNHEY and CDR2 SMNVEV (reference sequence).

The V gene is TRBV7-8, the J gene TRBJ2-3, with D perhaps TRBD2 (6 bases). The ends were cut back, 2 bases at V and 5 bases at J, with 14 bases in the middle. Germline CDR1 and CDR2: SGHVS and FQNEAQ. The CDR3 extends over 15 amino acids. The CDR3 protein is CASSLSAGGGDTQYF. The CDR3 bases are TGTGCCAGCAGCTTATCGGCTGGGGGAGGAGATACGCAGTATTTT.

This clonotype was seen more than once but under ten times. The rearrangement uses TRBV10-3 and TRBJ2-7; the match to TRBD2 covers 7 bases. There are 16 residues in the CDR3. Germline V gene data show CDR1 as ENHRY and CDR2 as SYGVKD. The ends lost 2 bases at V and 0 bases at J; junction bases unmatched: 7. The CDR3 region is CAISERAGTSSYEQYF. The CDR3 DNA is TGTGCCATCAGTGAGCGAGCGGGAACAAGCTCCTACGAGCAGTACTTC.